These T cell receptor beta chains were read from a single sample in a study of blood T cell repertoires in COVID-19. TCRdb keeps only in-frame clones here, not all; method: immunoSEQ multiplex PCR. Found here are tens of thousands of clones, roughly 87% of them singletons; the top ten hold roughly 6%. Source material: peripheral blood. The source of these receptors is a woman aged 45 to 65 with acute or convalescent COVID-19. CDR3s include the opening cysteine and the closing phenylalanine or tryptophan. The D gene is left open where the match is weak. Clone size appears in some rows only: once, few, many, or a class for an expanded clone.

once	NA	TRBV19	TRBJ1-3	TGTGCCAGTAGTCCCGTCGGCCAGGGGATATTCTCTGGAAACACCATATATTTT	CASSPVGQGIFSGNTIYF
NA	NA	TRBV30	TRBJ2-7	TGTGCCTGGAGTCGAGGCTACGAGCAGTACTTC	CAWSRGYEQYF
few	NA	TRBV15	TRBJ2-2	TGTGCCACCCGGGTAGAGGGGAACACCGGGGAGCTGTTTTTT	CATRVEGNTGELFF
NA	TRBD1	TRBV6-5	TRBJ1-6	TGTGCCAGCAGTTACGGGACAGGGGGACTGCCCCTCCACTTT	CASSYGTGGLPLHF
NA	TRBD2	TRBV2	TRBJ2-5	TGTGCCAGCACACGCGGGGGGGCGTGGGAGACCCAGTACTTC	CASTRGGAWETQYF
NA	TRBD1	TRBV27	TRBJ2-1	TGTGCCAGCAGTCCCGGACAGGGTCACAATGAGCAGTTCTTC	CASSPGQGHNEQFF
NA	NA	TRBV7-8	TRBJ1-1	TGTGCCAGCAGCCAGGCGGGGAACACTGAAGCTTTCTTT	CASSQAGNTEAFF
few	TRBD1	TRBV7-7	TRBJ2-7	TGTGCTAGCTCCCCAGGGACAGGTCAAGAGCAGTACTTC	CASSPGTGQEQYF
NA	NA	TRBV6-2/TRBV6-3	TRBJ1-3	TGTGCCAGCAGCCCGGACAGCGCCTCTGGAAACACCATATATTTT	CASSPDSASGNTIYF
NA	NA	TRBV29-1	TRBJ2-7	TGCAGCGTTGATGGGTTAGCGGAGGCCTCCGAGCAGTACTTC	CSVDGLAEASEQYF
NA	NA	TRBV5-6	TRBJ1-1	TGTGCCAGCAGCTTGTACAGGAACACTGAAGCTTTCTTT	CASSLYRNTEAFF
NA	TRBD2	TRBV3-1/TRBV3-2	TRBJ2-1	TGTGCCAGCAGCCCCTCCGTGCGGCGGGGGGACTACAATGAGCAGTTCTTC	CASSPSVRRGDYNEQFF
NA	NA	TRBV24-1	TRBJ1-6	TGTGCCACCAGTGATTTCTCAGGGGAAAATTCACCCCTCCACTTT	CATSDFSGENSPLHF
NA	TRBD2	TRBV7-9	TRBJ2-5	TGTGCCAGCAGCTTAGCTATAACTAGCGGGGACCAAGAGACCCAGTACTTC	CASSLAITSGDQETQYF
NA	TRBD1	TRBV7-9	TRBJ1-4	TGTGCCAGCAGCTTAGGGCAGGGGGATGAAAAACTGTTTTTT	CASSLGQGDEKLFF
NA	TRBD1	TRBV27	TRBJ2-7	TGTGCCAGCAAAAGACAGGGGCGAAACTACGAGCAGTACTTC	CASKRQGRNYEQYF
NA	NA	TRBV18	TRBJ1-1	TGTGCCAGCTCGTCAGAAAGGACAAGGTGGAGAACTGAAGCTTTCTTT	CASSSERTRWRTEAFF
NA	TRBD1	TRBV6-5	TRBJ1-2	TGTGCCAGCAGGTCACAGGGGGTTGATGGCTACACCTTC	CASRSQGVDGYTF
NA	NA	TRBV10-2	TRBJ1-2	TGCGCCAGCACCACATCTTCCTATGGCTACACCTTC	CASTTSSYGYTF
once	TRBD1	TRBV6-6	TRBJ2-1	TGTGCCAGCAGTCGCCGAGGACAGGGGGCGAAGGAGCAGTTCTTC	CASSRRGQGAKEQFF
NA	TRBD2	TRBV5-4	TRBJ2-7	TGTGCCAGCAGCTTGTCGGGGAGTCTAGCGGGGGGCCGCTACGAGCAGTACTTC	CASSLSGSLAGGRYEQYF
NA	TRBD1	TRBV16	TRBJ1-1	TGTGCCAGCAGCCCGAACAGGGGTGGCACTGAAGCTTTCTTT	CASSPNRGGTEAFF
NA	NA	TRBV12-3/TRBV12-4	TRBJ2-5	TGTGCCAGCAGTCCGTCCGCGGAGACCCAGTACTTC	CASSPSAETQYF